This T cell receptor (beta chain) was recorded in a study of T cells in Graves' hyperthyroidism and ophthalmopathy (dated by TCRdb to 2018 to 2020). For the wider study: Peripheral blood samples were taken at the time of initial diagnosis, prior to any treatment. Prospective prediction of ophthalmopathy was tested in an independent validation cohort consisting of roughly 20 hyperthyroidism patients and 17 patients who later progressed to ophthalmopathy. The paper reports TCR Vbeta CDR3 sequencing of 130 to 150 peripheral blood samples: under 45 ophthalmopathy, fewer than 85 hyperthyroidism and about 17 progressor patients. In addition, the study compared T-cell repertoires in thyroid tissue and in blood from about 6 Graves' hyperthyroidism patients. Following sampling, methimazole starting at 30 mg daily was given to hyperthyroidism patients, and high-dose intravenous methylprednisolone was given to ophthalmopathy patients. The approximately 90 discovery patients were divided at random into training and test sets in a 7:3 ratio. To identify distinguishing TCR V-J signatures, a discovery cohort of around 100 patients was used, comprising 40 to 45 with Graves' ophthalmopathy and around 57 with stable Graves' hyperthyroidism.

Amplification of TCR beta CDR3 regions was carried out from RNA transcripts. The first round of RT-PCR for the TCR CDR3 was performed with the HTBI primer set and the Qiagen OneStep RT-PCR kit. A second multiplex PCR round built the libraries, followed by size selection and purification. Libraries were sequenced paired-end with 100 bp reads on an Illumina HiSeq2000. The source study handled its data this way. SOAPnuke was used to process the raw data, throwing out any read that contained adapters or uncalled bases, had a mean Phred below 15, or lacked an exact constant-primer or identifier match. COPE v1.2.5 was used to merge the high-quality paired reads, and each unique nucleotide sequence was defined as a clonotype. Clonotypes were aligned to IMGT TRBV, TRBD and TRBJ reference segments using MiTCR v1.1. Only V-J combinations with frequency above 0.0001, covering about 99% of repertoires, were analysed. The TCS score was defined as F50 (clonal expansion) divided by E x V (chaos), with BLOSUM62-based TCRdist calculated between CDR3 peptides within each V-J. Welch's t-statistics and random forest reduced just over 500 V-J features to 10 to 15, which were used in a naive Bayes classifier (R e1071). TCRdb trimmed public reads at Q25 via fastp, called clones via MiXCR and kept in-frame beta chains. A single entry per CDR3 protein holds the most common genes and DNA from its merged rows. The V and J calls, along with clone size, are taken from TCRdb and not from the paper's own processing. In all, the sample holds around 560,000 distinct CDR3 sequences, and 15% to 20% of those were seen once. The ten biggest clones cover about 18% of the sample.

Stable Graves' hyperthyroidism was defined as no progression to ophthalmopathy during 18 months of follow-up. Hyperthyroidism patients were aged 18 to 65 years and newly diagnosed, with disease duration of less than 2 months. The study excluded patients with uncontrolled infections, other autoimmune diseases, pregnancy or lactation. Diagnoses were based on clinical symptoms, serum thyroxine and TRAb, thyroid ultrasound and orbital computed tomography. Ficoll-Paque density gradient centrifugation was used to isolate PBMCs from about 10 ml of fresh peripheral blood. Total RNA was extracted with Trizol reagent, and quality was checked on an Agilent 2100 Bioanalyzer. In the case of this clonotype: Its antigen is unknown. At one end, the junction sequence differs from germline, possibly due to a read error.

The CDR3 goes from the cysteine to the phenylalanine over 13 residues. CDR3 DNA is the only sequence kept; it has 39 bases, read in frame from the first base. The germline V gene encodes CDR1 DFQATT and CDR2 SNEGSKA (reference sequence). The paper's findings and limits, for the study overall: In validation, the model predicted progression to ophthalmopathy a median of roughly six months before onset, with roughly 70% sensitivity and almost 75% specificity. Most expanded thyroid clonotypes (frequency above 0.001) were also detected in blood, suggesting blood repertoires may reflect thyroid immune responses. No statistical method was used to set the sample size in advance, and investigators knew the group allocation. A 13 V-J signature model separated ophthalmopathy from stable hyperthyroidism, with about 88% sensitivity and about 81% specificity in cross-validation and 80%/75% in testing.

The chain was built from TRBV20-1 and TRBJ2-3; 9 bases in between match TRBD2. This clonotype was sampled from a woman younger than 35 with Graves' hyperthyroidism. Material for sequencing was blood. The CDR3 protein is CRASGTGGDTQYF. The bases read TGCAGGGCTAGCGGGACCGGGGGGGATACGCAGTATTTT.